A selection of T cell receptor beta chains follows, all from one sample in a study of somatic mutations in cytotoxic T cells in rheumatoid arthritis. Assay: immunoSEQ multiplex PCR; the TCRdb copy retains only in-frame clones and omits some. The table shows around 18,000 clones, with roughly four fifths occurring only once. Sequencing was carried out using CD8+ T cells sorted from blood. These receptors originate from an adult with rheumatoid arthritis. The CDR3 runs from the conserved cysteine through the conserved F or W. Fields, in order: J gene, V gene, CDR3 protein.

TRBJ1-1	TRBV4-3	CASSQDREGTEAFF
TRBJ2-1	TRBV4-2	CASSQEAGAYNEQFF
TRBJ1-3	TRBV6-5	CASSFGRAGNTIYF
TRBJ2-5	TRBV19	CASSIGGSGGSQETQYF
TRBJ1-3	TRBV9	CASSAQGGGNTIYF
TRBJ2-2	TRBV7-2	CASSSAGGWVTGELFF
TRBJ2-1	TRBV11-1	CASSLSLAGGRSSYNEQFF
TRBJ2-7	TRBV4-3	CASSQGAGVSYEQYF
TRBJ1-1	TRBV10-1	CATYRGTNTEAFF
TRBJ1-5	TRBV27	CASRSTTRGGNQPQHF
TRBJ2-3	TRBV6-1	CASSEAWTSGGMDTQYF
TRBJ1-1	TRBV27	CASSSVRGRGTEAFF
TRBJ2-1	TRBV11-1	CASSSRTNEQFF
TRBJ2-7	TRBV29-1	CSVVWVKRQYF
TRBJ1-6	TRBV19	CASSISGQGASNSPLHF
TRBJ2-7	TRBV27	CASSPFLAGSYEQYF
TRBJ1-1	TRBV5-6	CASSDRDRLTTEAFF
TRBJ2-7	TRBV6-1	CASYLGQGVFHEQYF
TRBJ2-3	TRBV20-1	CSAPNKRGTLF
TRBJ2-7	TRBV4-1	CASSQSGQGQSGEQYF
TRBJ2-2	TRBV7-9	CASSSTSNTGELFF